A few counts support the clone carrying this TCR beta chain. Its specificity is not known. Via CD45RO/CCR7/CD25/CD127/CD95/CD27, cells of the CD4+ naive, central memory, regulatory and stem cell-like memory subsets were sorted. Sorting produced populations that all topped 95% purity. This sample stems from a study of beta chain features in type 1 diabetes. Study observations and caveats: Type 1 diabetes patients showed a moderate but significant shortening of TCRB CDR3s in all four CD4+ subsets. Comparison showed that naive, central memory and Treg TCRB repertoires appeared more similar among patients than among healthy donors.

The authors reverse transcribed all of the isolated RNA, so sequencing captured expressed TCRB transcripts. The protocol was immunoSEQ multiplex PCR, while the TCRdb copy is restricted to in-frame clones and leaves out a portion. Of more than 250,000 clones listed, approximately 16% were seen once; the top ten hold less than 0.02%. This TCR was recovered from a man younger than 35 with type 1 diabetes. Sequenced sample: naive CD4+ T cells from blood.

CDR3 nucleotide sequence: TGTGCCAGCTCAATTGGACAGAACACTGAAGCTTTCTTT. Translated, it gives CASSIGQNTEAFF. The chain is built from TRBV18 and TRBJ1-1; tentative D call: TRBD1 (5 bases). The V end lost 5 bases, the J end lost 1 base, and 8 bases lay between the germline ends. CDR1 is KGHSH and CDR2 is LQKENI in the germline V gene. This CDR3 has 13 amino acids.